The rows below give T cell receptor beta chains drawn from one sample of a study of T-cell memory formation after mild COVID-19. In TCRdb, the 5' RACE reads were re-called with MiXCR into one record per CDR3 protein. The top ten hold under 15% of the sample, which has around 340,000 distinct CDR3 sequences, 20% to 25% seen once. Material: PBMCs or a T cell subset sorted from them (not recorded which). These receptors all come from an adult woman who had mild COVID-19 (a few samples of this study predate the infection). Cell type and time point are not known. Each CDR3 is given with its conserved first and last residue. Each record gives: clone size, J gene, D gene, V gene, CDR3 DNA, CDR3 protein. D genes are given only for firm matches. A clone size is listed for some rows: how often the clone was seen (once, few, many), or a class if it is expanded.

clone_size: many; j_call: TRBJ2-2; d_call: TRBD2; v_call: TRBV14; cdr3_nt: TGTGCCAGCAGCGCGACTAGCGGGTCCACCGGGGAGCTGTTTTTT; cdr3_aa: CASSATSGSTGELFF
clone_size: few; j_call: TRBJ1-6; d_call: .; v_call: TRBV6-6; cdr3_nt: TGTGCCAGCAGTGACCAGGGTGGCAATTCACCCCTCCACTTT; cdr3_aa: CASSDQGGNSPLHF
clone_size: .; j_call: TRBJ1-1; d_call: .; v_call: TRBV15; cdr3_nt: TGTGCCACCAGCCTTCCAGGACAGATCATTACGAACACTGAAGCTTTCTTT; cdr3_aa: CATSLPGQIITNTEAFF
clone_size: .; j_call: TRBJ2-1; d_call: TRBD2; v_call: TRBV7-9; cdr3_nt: TGTGCCAGCAGAGATGGCGGGGGAATCTCCTACAATGAGCAGTTCTTC; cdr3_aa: CASRDGGGISYNEQFF
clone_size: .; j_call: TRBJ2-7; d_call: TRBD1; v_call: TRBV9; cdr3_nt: TGTGCCAGCAGCGGGTCAGGACAGGAATCCTACGAGCAGTACTTC; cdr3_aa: CASSGSGQESYEQYF
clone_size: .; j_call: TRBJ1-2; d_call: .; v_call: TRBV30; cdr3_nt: TGTGCCTGGAGCCCGGGGGGCTTCTCTAACTATGGCTACACCTTC; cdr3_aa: CAWSPGGFSNYGYTF
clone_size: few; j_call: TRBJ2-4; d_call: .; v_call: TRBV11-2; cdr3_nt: TGTGCCAGCAGCTTGGTAATAGCCAAAAACATTCAGTACTTC; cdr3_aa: CASSLVIAKNIQYF
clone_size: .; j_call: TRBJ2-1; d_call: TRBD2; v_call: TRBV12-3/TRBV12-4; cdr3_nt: TGTGCCAGCAGCCGAACTAGCGGGAGGTGGAATGAGCAGTTCTTC; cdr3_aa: CASSRTSGRWNEQFF
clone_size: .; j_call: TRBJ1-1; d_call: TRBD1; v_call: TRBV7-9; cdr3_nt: TGTGCCAGCAGCTTAAGGGGGACAGGGTTGAACACTGAAGCTTTCTTT; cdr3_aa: CASSLRGTGLNTEAFF
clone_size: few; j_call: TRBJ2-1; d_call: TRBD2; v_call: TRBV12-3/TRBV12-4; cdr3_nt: TGTGCCAGCAGCTCTCTCGGCGGGAGGGGCAATGAGCAGTTCTTC; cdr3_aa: CASSSLGGRGNEQFF
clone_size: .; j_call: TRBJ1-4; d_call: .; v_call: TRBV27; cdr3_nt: TGTGCCAGCAGTTCGGGGGACCTTAATGAAAAACTGTTTTTT; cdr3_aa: CASSSGDLNEKLFF
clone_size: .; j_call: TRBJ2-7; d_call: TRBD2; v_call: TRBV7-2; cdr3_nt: TGTGCCAGCAGCTTACTAGCGGGAGGGCCTCCTGACGAGCAGTACTTC; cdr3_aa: CASSLLAGGPPDEQYF
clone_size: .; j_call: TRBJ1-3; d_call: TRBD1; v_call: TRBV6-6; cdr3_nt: TGTGCCAGCAGTTACACAGGGGGGCCTGGAAACACCATATATTTT; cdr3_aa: CASSYTGGPGNTIYF